This T cell receptor beta chain was profiled in a study of cytomegalovirus exposure and HLA in healthy donors. The study ran its PCR with 60 Vbeta and 13 Jbeta primers. How the authors handled the data: A later analysis counted approximately 80 million unique TCR beta chains, about 10 million shared. Measured with immunoSEQ multiplex PCR; TCRdb has only the in-frame clones, and not every one. The D gene and trimming were derived from the DNA, and the V and J assignments and clone size from that table. The sample has approximately 72,000 clones, over 50% seen once. Germline V CDR1 and CDR2: SGHTA, FQGTGA. The J segment lost 4 bases and the V segment lost 2 bases, leaving 10 bases of the junction unmatched. The CDR3 totals 17 residues. Comments on this clone: Its antigen is not known.

Study-wide results and limits: In an earlier analysis, productive rearrangement rates for most beta V segments clustered near 87% or 30%. Later on, a genetic analysis was performed. It linked a missense variant in DCLRE1C with V- and J-gene trimming of TCR beta.

This TCR was recovered from a man aged 40-50 years in good health and CMV-seropositive. The sequenced sample was PBMCs. V is TRBV7-3 and J is TRBJ2-1; the match to TRBD1 covers 8 bases. CDR3 bases: TGTGCCAGCAGCTTAGATTCGAGGGGACAGGTATACAATGAGCAGTTCTTC. Protein: CASSLDSRGQVYNEQFF. Together with reference TRBV7-3 and TRBJ2-1, the CDR3 gives the full variable domain: GAGVSQTPSNKVTEKGKYVELRCDPISGHTALYWYRQSLGQGPEFLIYFQGTGAADDSGLPNDRFFAVRPEGSVSTLKIQRTERGDSAVYLCASSLDSRGQVYNEQFFGPGTRLTVL.